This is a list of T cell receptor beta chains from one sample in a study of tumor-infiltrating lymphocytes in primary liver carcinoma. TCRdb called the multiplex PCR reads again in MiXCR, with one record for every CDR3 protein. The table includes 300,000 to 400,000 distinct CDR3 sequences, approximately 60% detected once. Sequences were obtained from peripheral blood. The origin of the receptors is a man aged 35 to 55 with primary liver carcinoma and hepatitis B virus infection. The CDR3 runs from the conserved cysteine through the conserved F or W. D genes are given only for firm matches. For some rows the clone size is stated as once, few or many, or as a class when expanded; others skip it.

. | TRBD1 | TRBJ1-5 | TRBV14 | TGTGCCTGCAGCAGTAGACAGGGCAGTCAGCCCCAGCATTTT | CACSSRQGSQPQHF
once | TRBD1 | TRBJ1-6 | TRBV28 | TGTGCCAGCGCCACCCAGGGGGACAGGAATTCACCCCTCCACTTT | CASATQGDRNSPLHF
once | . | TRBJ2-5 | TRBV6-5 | TGTACCAGCAGTCATCAAGAGACCCAATACTTC | CTSSHQETQYF
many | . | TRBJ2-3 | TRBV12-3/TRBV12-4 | TGTGCCAGCAGTTCCCCCCGCACAGATACGCAGTATTTT | CASSSPRTDTQYF
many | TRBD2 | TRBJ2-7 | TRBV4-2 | TGTGCCAGCAGCCAAGAGGTCGCGGGGGCCTACGAGCAGTACTTC | CASSQEVAGAYEQYF
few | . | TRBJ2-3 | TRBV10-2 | TGCGCCAGCAGTGAGTCGACGATACGAAGCACAGATACGCAGTATTTT | CASSESTIRSTDTQYF
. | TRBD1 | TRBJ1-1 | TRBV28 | TGTGCCAGCAGTTCTACAGGGGGCTACACTGAAGCTTTCTTT | CASSSTGGYTEAFF
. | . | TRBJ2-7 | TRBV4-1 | TGCGCCAGTAGCCATCCTTTAGGGGACGAGCAGTACTTC | CASSHPLGDEQYF
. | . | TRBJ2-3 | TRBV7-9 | TGTGCCAGCAGCTCACCACAGGGTGCAGATACGCAGTATTTT | CASSSPQGADTQYF
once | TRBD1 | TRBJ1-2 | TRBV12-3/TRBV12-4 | TGTGCCAGCAGTCCGACAGGGCGTCCTTGCTACACCTTC | CASSPTGRPCYTF
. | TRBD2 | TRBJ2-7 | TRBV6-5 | TGTGCCAGCCGTTTTCAGGCTAGCGGAAAAACGGGGGCCTACGAGCAGTACTTC | CASRFQASGKTGAYEQYF
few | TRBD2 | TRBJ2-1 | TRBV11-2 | TGTGCCAGCATCGAGACTAGCTCCGAGACCTACAATGAGCAGTTCTTC | CASIETSSETYNEQFF
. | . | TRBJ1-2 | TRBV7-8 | TGTGCCAGCAGCTTAGACACTACCACTAACTATGGCTACACCTTC | CASSLDTTTNYGYTF
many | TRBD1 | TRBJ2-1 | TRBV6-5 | TGTGCCGCCGGGACAGGGGGCTATGAGCAGTTCTTC | CAAGTGGYEQFF
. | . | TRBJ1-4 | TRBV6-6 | TGTGTCACCTATGGACGGGGCAATGAAAAACTGTTTTTT | CVTYGRGNEKLFF
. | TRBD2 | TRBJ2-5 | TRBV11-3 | TGTGCCAGCGGCTTTGGGACTAGCGGGAGTCCTTCGGAGACCCAGTACTTC | CASGFGTSGSPSETQYF
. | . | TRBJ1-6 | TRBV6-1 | TGTGCCAGCAGTGGTTCGTCGGGGGCCGGCTCCTATAATTCACCCCTCCACTTT | CASSGSSGAGSYNSPLHF
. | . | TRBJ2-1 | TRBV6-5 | TGTGCCGGCAGTCCGCGGACTAGGGGGAAACGTAATGAGCAGTTCTTC | CAGSPRTRGKRNEQFF
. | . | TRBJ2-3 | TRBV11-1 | TGTGCCAGCAGCTTACGGACCCCATCCTTCGCAGATACGCGGTATTTT | CASSLRTPSFADTRYF
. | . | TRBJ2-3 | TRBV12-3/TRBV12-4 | TGTGCCAGCAGGACAGGGAGGAATCAGCCCCAGTATTTT | CASRTGRNQPQYF
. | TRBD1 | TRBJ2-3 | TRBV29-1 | TGCAGCCTCCGAGGACAGGGGGTAGATACCCAGTATTTT | CSLRGQGVDTQYF
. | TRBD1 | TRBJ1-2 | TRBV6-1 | TGTGTCAGCATAGTTTCCGGGACAGGGTCTGGCGGCTACACCTTC | CVSIVSGTGSGGYTF
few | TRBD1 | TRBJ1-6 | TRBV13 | TGTGCCAGCAGCCCCGGGGGCAGGGGGCGTCTGCCCCTCCACTTT | CASSPGGRGRLPLHF
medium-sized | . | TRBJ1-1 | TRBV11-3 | TGTGCCAGCAGCCGCACGGGGGGCACTGAAGCTTTCTTT | CASSRTGGTEAFF
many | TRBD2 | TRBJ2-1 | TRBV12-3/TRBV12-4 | TGTGCCAGCAGTTTGTCTAGCGGGGGCAATGAGCAGTTCTTC | CASSLSSGGNEQFF
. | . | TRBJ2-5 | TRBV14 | TGTGCCAGCAGCCAAGGGACCAGCCGGGCGGCTGGAAGGGGAGAGACCCAGTACTTC | CASSQGTSRAAGRGETQYF
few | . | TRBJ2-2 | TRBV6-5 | TGTGCCAGCAGTTACAAGGCGGACACCGGGGAGCTGTTTTTT | CASSYKADTGELFF
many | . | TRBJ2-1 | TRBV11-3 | TGTGCCAGCAGCTTAGGGCAGGGAAGCTTTAATGAGCAGTTCTTC | CASSLGQGSFNEQFF
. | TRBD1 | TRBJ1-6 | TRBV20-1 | TGCAGTGCTCGCGATCGCAGGGGGCATTCACCCCTCCACTTT | CSARDRRGHSPLHF
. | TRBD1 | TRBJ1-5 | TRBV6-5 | TGTGCCAGCGGTGGGACAGCCGTACCAAATCAGCCCCAGCAGTTT | CASGGTAVPNQPQQF
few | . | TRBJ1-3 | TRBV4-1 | TGCGCCAGCAGCCAGGAAAGATTCCCCACCATATATTTT | CASSQERFPTIYF
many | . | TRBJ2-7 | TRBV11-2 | TGTGCCAGGAGCCCTCGACAGTCCTACGAGCAGTACTTC | CARSPRQSYEQYF
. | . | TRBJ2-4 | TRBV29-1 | TGCAGCGTTGGTGCTGACCCAAGAAACATCCAGTACTTC | CSVGADPRNIQYF
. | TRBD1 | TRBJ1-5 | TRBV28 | TGTGCCAGCAGTTTAGGCGGGACAGGGAGGGGAAAGCCCCAGCATTTT | CASSLGGTGRGKPQHF
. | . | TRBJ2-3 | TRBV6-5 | TGTGCCAGCAGAAACACACGGGGAGCCGGCGATACGCAGTATTTT | CASRNTRGAGDTQYF
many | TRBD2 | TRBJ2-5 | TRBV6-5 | TGTGCCAGCAGTACCCTCTACTTCGGGACTAGCGAAGAGACCCAGTACTTC | CASSTLYFGTSEETQYF
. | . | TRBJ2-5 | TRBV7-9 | TGTGCCAGCAGCGTATGGGACGGCAATCAAGAGACCCAGTACTTC | CASSVWDGNQETQYF
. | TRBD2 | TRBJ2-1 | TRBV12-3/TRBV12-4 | TGTGCCAGCAGGCCCACGGGACTATACTCCTACAATGAGCAGTTCTTC | CASRPTGLYSYNEQFF
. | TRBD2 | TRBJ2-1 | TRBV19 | TGTGCCACCATAAGCGGGAGTTTTTACAATGAGCAGTTCTTC | CATISGSFYNEQFF
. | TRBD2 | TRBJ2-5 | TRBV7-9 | TGTGCCAGCGGAAAGGGGGTAGCGGGAGCAGAGACCCAGAACTTC | CASGKGVAGAETQNF
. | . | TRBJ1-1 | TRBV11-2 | TGTGCCAGCAGCTTAGTGGTCGTTCCGAACACTGAAGCTTTCTTT | CASSLVVVPNTEAFF
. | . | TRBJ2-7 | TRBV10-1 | TGCGCCAGCAGTGAACCGGCAAGACCATACGAGCAGTACTTC | CASSEPARPYEQYF